This is a list of T cell receptor beta chains from one sample in a study of CD8 T cells in ankylosing spondylitis. TCRdb processed the 5' RACE reads anew with MiXCR; each CDR3 protein has one entry. In the table there are 700,000 to 850,000 distinct CDR3 sequences, roughly 12% of which are singletons. Sequenced sample: blood, either unsorted or a sorted T cell fraction (not recorded which). The receptors derive from a male donor with ankylosing spondylitis. The CDR3 runs from the conserved cysteine through the conserved F or W. D genes are given only for firm matches. Clone sizes are given selectively: once, few, many, or a class where the clone is expanded.

j_gene: TRBJ2-2
v_gene: TRBV5-6
abundance: .
d_gene: .
CDR3nt: TGTGCCAGCAGCCCCCTCGGTTGGGGGGAGCTGTTTTTT
CDR3aa: CASSPLGWGELFF

j_gene: TRBJ1-6
v_gene: TRBV20-1
abundance: few
d_gene: .
CDR3nt: TGCAGTGCTCCGGGATTGAGTAGATCACCCCTCCACTTT
CDR3aa: CSAPGLSRSPLHF

j_gene: TRBJ1-3
v_gene: TRBV15
abundance: .
d_gene: .
CDR3nt: TGTGCCACCAGCAGAGATCCCAACTCTGGAAACACCATATATTTT
CDR3aa: CATSRDPNSGNTIYF

j_gene: TRBJ1-2
v_gene: TRBV20-1
abundance: .
d_gene: .
CDR3nt: TGCAGTGCTGGAAAACAGCCTTTCTATGGCTACACCTTC
CDR3aa: CSAGKQPFYGYTF

j_gene: TRBJ1-2
v_gene: TRBV24-1
abundance: .
d_gene: .
CDR3nt: TGTGCCACCAGTGACCCCCGACAGGCCGGCAGCTACACCTTC
CDR3aa: CATSDPRQAGSYTF

j_gene: TRBJ1-2
v_gene: TRBV20-1
abundance: many
d_gene: .
CDR3nt: TGCAGTGCTAGAGAGAGGACGGACAGCGTCTATGGCTACACCTTC
CDR3aa: CSARERTDSVYGYTF

j_gene: TRBJ1-6
v_gene: TRBV4-2
abundance: few
d_gene: TRBD1
CDR3nt: TGTGCCAGCAGCATCCGGGACAGGGGTAATTCACCCCTCCACTTT
CDR3aa: CASSIRDRGNSPLHF

j_gene: TRBJ2-1
v_gene: TRBV12-3/TRBV12-4
abundance: few
d_gene: .
CDR3nt: TGTGCCAGCAGTTTATTTACCAAGAATGAGCAGTTCTTC
CDR3aa: CASSLFTKNEQFF

j_gene: TRBJ2-1
v_gene: TRBV5-1
abundance: .
d_gene: TRBD2
CDR3nt: TGCGCCAGCAGCACAGCGGGATTATCCTACAATGAGCAGTTCTTC
CDR3aa: CASSTAGLSYNEQFF

j_gene: TRBJ1-1
v_gene: TRBV29-1
abundance: .
d_gene: .
CDR3nt: TGCAGCACCTCGCTGGGGAACACTGAAGCTTTCTTT
CDR3aa: CSTSLGNTEAFF

j_gene: TRBJ2-1
v_gene: TRBV20-1
abundance: .
d_gene: .
CDR3nt: TGCAGTGCTAGGGGTAGGTGGGGCTTCTACAATGAGCAGTTCTTC
CDR3aa: CSARGRWGFYNEQFF

j_gene: TRBJ2-1
v_gene: TRBV7-8
abundance: .
d_gene: .
CDR3nt: TGTGCCAGCAGCTTAGACAGGATAGGCAATGAGCAGTTCTTC
CDR3aa: CASSLDRIGNEQFF

j_gene: TRBJ1-2
v_gene: TRBV20-1
abundance: few
d_gene: .
CDR3nt: TGCAGAGGAGGACAGAACTATGGCTACACCTTC
CDR3aa: CRGGQNYGYTF

j_gene: TRBJ2-1
v_gene: TRBV4-2
abundance: few
d_gene: .
CDR3nt: TGTGCCAGCAGCCTCCTGGGGCCTTCCAAGGAGGCCGATGAGCAGTTCTTC
CDR3aa: CASSLLGPSKEADEQFF

j_gene: TRBJ2-6
v_gene: TRBV11-2
abundance: .
d_gene: TRBD2
CDR3nt: TGTGCCAGCAGCTTAGTGGGGACTAGTAACTCTGGGGCCAACGTCCTGACTTTC
CDR3aa: CASSLVGTSNSGANVLTF

j_gene: TRBJ1-4
v_gene: TRBV20-1
abundance: .
d_gene: .
CDR3nt: TGCAGTGCGAGAGACGTCGACTGGAATGAAAAACTGTTTTTT
CDR3aa: CSARDVDWNEKLFF

j_gene: TRBJ2-5
v_gene: TRBV27
abundance: few
d_gene: .
CDR3nt: TGTGCCAGCAACCACCCTGGGGAGACCCAGTACTTC
CDR3aa: CASNHPGETQYF

j_gene: TRBJ1-6
v_gene: TRBV18
abundance: few
d_gene: .
CDR3nt: TGTGCCAGCTCACCAAGAGGTATCAGGATAGGTAATTCACCCCTCCACTTT
CDR3aa: CASSPRGIRIGNSPLHF

j_gene: TRBJ2-3
v_gene: TRBV20-1
abundance: .
d_gene: TRBD2
CDR3nt: TGCAGTGCTCAACCGGGGGGGCCCCCCGATACGCAGTATTTT
CDR3aa: CSAQPGGPPDTQYF

j_gene: TRBJ1-2
v_gene: TRBV18
abundance: .
d_gene: .
CDR3nt: TGTGCCAGCTCAACCGGGACACGACCGGGGGGCTACACCTTC
CDR3aa: CASSTGTRPGGYTF

j_gene: TRBJ2-1
v_gene: TRBV5-1
abundance: few
d_gene: TRBD2
CDR3nt: TGCGCCAGCAGCCTTCTTAGCGGGAACTACAATGAGCAGTTCTTC
CDR3aa: CASSLLSGNYNEQFF

j_gene: TRBJ2-5
v_gene: TRBV7-9
abundance: many
d_gene: .
CDR3nt: TGTGCCAGCTCTCCTCACCAAGAGACCCAGTACTTC
CDR3aa: CASSPHQETQYF

j_gene: TRBJ2-3
v_gene: TRBV5-1
abundance: few
d_gene: .
CDR3nt: TGCGCCAGCAGCTTGGATACTCCAGGGGATACGCAGTATTTT
CDR3aa: CASSLDTPGDTQYF

j_gene: TRBJ2-1
v_gene: TRBV4-3
abundance: .
d_gene: TRBD2
CDR3nt: TGCGCCAGCAGCCAAGCTTCTAGCGGGGGGGCATGGGAGCAGTTCTTC
CDR3aa: CASSQASSGGAWEQFF

j_gene: TRBJ2-1
v_gene: TRBV10-3
abundance: few
d_gene: TRBD2
CDR3nt: TGTGCCGTTAGCGGGAGCTCCTACAATGAGCAGTTCTTC
CDR3aa: CAVSGSSYNEQFF

j_gene: TRBJ2-3
v_gene: TRBV29-1
abundance: few
d_gene: .
CDR3nt: TGCAGCGTTGAACCGATATATACGCAGTATTTT
CDR3aa: CSVEPIYTQYF

j_gene: TRBJ2-1
v_gene: TRBV30
abundance: .
d_gene: .
CDR3nt: TGTGCCTGGAGCGCAGACAGACACAATGAGCAGTTCTTC
CDR3aa: CAWSADRHNEQFF

j_gene: TRBJ1-2
v_gene: TRBV5-1
abundance: few
d_gene: .
CDR3nt: TGCGCCAGCAGCTTGGTTTCGGAGTCCTATGGCTACACCTTC
CDR3aa: CASSLVSESYGYTF

j_gene: TRBJ1-6
v_gene: TRBV4-3
abundance: few
d_gene: .
CDR3nt: TGCGCCAGCAGCCAAGACCAACAGGGAAGTTCACCCCTCCACTTT
CDR3aa: CASSQDQQGSSPLHF

j_gene: TRBJ2-2
v_gene: TRBV4-2
abundance: many
d_gene: .
CDR3nt: TGTGCCAGCAGCCAGGAAACAGGGCGCACCGGGGAGCTGTTTTTT
CDR3aa: CASSQETGRTGELFF

j_gene: TRBJ2-3
v_gene: TRBV5-1
abundance: .
d_gene: TRBD2
CDR3nt: TGCGCCAGCAGCCGGGGGGACGGCACAGATACGCAGTATTTT
CDR3aa: CASSRGDGTDTQYF

j_gene: TRBJ1-4
v_gene: TRBV7-9
abundance: .
d_gene: .
CDR3nt: TGTGCCAGCAGCTCAAGGACAGCTGAGGAAAAACTGTTTTTT
CDR3aa: CASSSRTAEEKLFF

j_gene: TRBJ2-1
v_gene: TRBV2
abundance: few
d_gene: .
CDR3nt: TGTGCCAGCAAGAGGACAGTAAATCCGACCTTGCTCAATGAGCAGTTCTTC
CDR3aa: CASKRTVNPTLLNEQFF

j_gene: TRBJ2-1
v_gene: TRBV7-9
abundance: .
d_gene: .
CDR3nt: TGTGCCAGCAGCTTATTGATTTACGGCCCCTACAATGAGCAGTTCTTC
CDR3aa: CASSLLIYGPYNEQFF

j_gene: TRBJ2-1
v_gene: TRBV7-2
abundance: few
d_gene: .
CDR3nt: TGTGCCAGCAGCTACCGGAAGGTTTACAATGAGCAGTTCTTC
CDR3aa: CASSYRKVYNEQFF

j_gene: TRBJ2-2
v_gene: TRBV4-2
abundance: few
d_gene: .
CDR3nt: TGTGCCAGCAGCAGGGGGGCCGCGAACACCGGGGAGCTGTTTTTT
CDR3aa: CASSRGAANTGELFF

j_gene: TRBJ2-2
v_gene: TRBV11-2
abundance: few
d_gene: .
CDR3nt: .
CDR3aa: CASSSRTSGRGRTPGSCFF

j_gene: TRBJ1-1
v_gene: TRBV7-9
abundance: .
d_gene: .
CDR3nt: TGTGCCAGCAGCTCCCATGGCGGGGGAAGCACTGAAGCTTTCTTT
CDR3aa: CASSSHGGGSTEAFF

j_gene: TRBJ2-7
v_gene: TRBV6-1
abundance: .
d_gene: .
CDR3nt: TGTGCCAGCAGTCCGACATACTCCACCTACGAGCAGTACTTC
CDR3aa: CASSPTYSTYEQYF

j_gene: TRBJ1-1
v_gene: TRBV5-1
abundance: many
d_gene: .
CDR3nt: TGCGCCAGCAGCTTGACCGACAGTGACACTGAAGCTTTCTTT
CDR3aa: CASSLTDSDTEAFF

j_gene: TRBJ2-1
v_gene: TRBV20-1
abundance: .
d_gene: TRBD2
CDR3nt: TGCAGTGCTAGAAGCGCAGCGGGAGGAACCTACAATGAGCAGTTCTTC
CDR3aa: CSARSAAGGTYNEQFF

j_gene: TRBJ1-2
v_gene: TRBV12-3/TRBV12-4
abundance: .
d_gene: TRBD1
CDR3nt: TGTGCCAGCAGTCCCGGGACAGGGGGCGCGCGGGGCTACACCTTC
CDR3aa: CASSPGTGGARGYTF

j_gene: TRBJ2-7
v_gene: TRBV4-3
abundance: few
d_gene: .
CDR3nt: TGCGCCAGCAGCGTATGGGTGAGCGAGCAGTACTTC
CDR3aa: CASSVWVSEQYF

j_gene: TRBJ2-1
v_gene: TRBV3-1
abundance: .
d_gene: TRBD2
CDR3nt: TGTGCCAGCAGCCACAGCGGGAGCTGGTATGAGCAGTTCTTC
CDR3aa: CASSHSGSWYEQFF

j_gene: TRBJ1-5
v_gene: TRBV7-3
abundance: .
d_gene: .
CDR3nt: TGTGCCAGCGCCGCGGGGAACAATCAGCCCCAGCATTTT
CDR3aa: CASAAGNNQPQHF

j_gene: TRBJ2-7
v_gene: TRBV7-2
abundance: few
d_gene: TRBD1
CDR3nt: TGTGCCAGCAGCCTCGCCCCACAGGGGGCCTACGAGCAGTACTTC
CDR3aa: CASSLAPQGAYEQYF

j_gene: TRBJ2-5
v_gene: TRBV3-1
abundance: .
d_gene: .
CDR3nt: TGTGCCAGCAGCCAAGCTAGGCACCCCCAAGAGACCCAGTACTTC
CDR3aa: CASSQARHPQETQYF

j_gene: TRBJ2-1
v_gene: TRBV20-1
abundance: .
d_gene: .
CDR3nt: TGCAGTGCTAGAGATGGGGCCCCTGGCGGCTCCTACAATGAGCAGTTCTTC
CDR3aa: CSARDGAPGGSYNEQFF

j_gene: TRBJ2-5
v_gene: TRBV20-1
abundance: .
d_gene: .
CDR3nt: TGCAGTGGATACTGGCGGCAGACCCAGTACTTC
CDR3aa: CSGYWRQTQYF

j_gene: TRBJ2-1
v_gene: TRBV4-2
abundance: .
d_gene: TRBD2
CDR3nt: TGTGCCAGCGGCGCGGGACTAGTCAATGAGCAGTTCTTC
CDR3aa: CASGAGLVNEQFF

j_gene: TRBJ1-4
v_gene: TRBV7-9
abundance: .
d_gene: .
CDR3nt: TGTGCCAGCAGCTTTGGCCCCTGGGGGGATCGAGTGGAACTGTTTTTT
CDR3aa: CASSFGPWGDRVELFF

j_gene: TRBJ2-7
v_gene: TRBV20-1
abundance: few
d_gene: TRBD2
CDR3nt: TGCAGTGCTCTGAGGAGCGGGAGCAACGAGCAGTACTTC
CDR3aa: CSALRSGSNEQYF

j_gene: TRBJ2-1
v_gene: TRBV20-1
abundance: few
d_gene: .
CDR3nt: TGCAGTGCTCCCCCGAGGAGACGGCAGTTCTTC
CDR3aa: CSAPPRRRQFF

j_gene: TRBJ2-1
v_gene: TRBV5-1
abundance: .
d_gene: .
CDR3nt: TGCGCCAGCAGCTTCGAAACAGGGATTTACAATGAGCAGTTCTTC
CDR3aa: CASSFETGIYNEQFF

j_gene: TRBJ2-3
v_gene: TRBV10-3
abundance: few
d_gene: .
CDR3nt: TGTGCCATCAGAACTCTGGGAGATACGCAGTATTTT
CDR3aa: CAIRTLGDTQYF